The rows below give T cell receptor beta chains drawn from one sample of a study of blood T cell repertoires in COVID-19. The table came from immunoSEQ multiplex PCR; TCRdb's copy has only in-frame clones and leaves some out. The data show some 100,000 clones, around four fifths seen once. Source material: peripheral blood. The receptors originated from a man aged 45-65 years with active or convalescent COVID-19. Both conserved end residues are part of each CDR3. A D gene is named only where the DNA matches it firmly. Clone size is not always given. Where it is, it says once, few, many or a class for expanded clones.

cdr3_length j_call clone_size d_call v_call cdr3_nt cdr3_aa
19 TRBJ2-1 once TRBD2 TRBV18 TGTGCCAGCTCACCAGTCCGGATCTTCTTAGCGGGAGTCTACAATGAGCAGTTCTTC CASSPVRIFLAGVYNEQFF
15 TRBJ2-7 . . TRBV5-1 TGCGCCAGCAGCTTGAGTGGGACTGGGACCTACGAGCAGTACTTC CASSLSGTGTYEQYF
14 TRBJ1-1 once . TRBV21-1 TGTGCCAGCACTACAGGGGAAGAGGGCACTGAAGCTTTCTTT CASTTGEEGTEAFF
17 TRBJ1-3 . . TRBV6-2/TRBV6-3 TGTGCCAGCAGTTACCGGGGACAACAGAGCTCTGGAAACACCATATATTTT CASSYRGQQSSGNTIYF
14 TRBJ2-1 . . TRBV10-3 TGTGCCATCAGTGACCCGGGAGACACCAATGAGCAGTTCTTC CAISDPGDTNEQFF
15 TRBJ2-1 . . TRBV19 TGTGCCAGTCGCCTGGCGAGCGGACGTTACAATGAGCAGTTCTTC CASRLASGRYNEQFF
13 TRBJ1-2 . . TRBV6-5 TGTGCCAGCAGTCTCTCAACAGGGTTTGGCTACACCTTC CASSLSTGFGYTF
15 TRBJ2-5 . . TRBV5-4 TGTGCCAGCAGCTTGGGTTCGAGCGGACAAGAGACCCAGTACTTC CASSLGSSGQETQYF
14 TRBJ1-1 . . TRBV5-1 TGCGCCAGCAGCTTGGTGCCAGGGGACACTGAAGCTTTCTTT CASSLVPGDTEAFF
12 TRBJ1-2 . . TRBV29-1 TGCAGCGTTCCAAGGGGTATCGGTGGCTACACCTTC CSVPRGIGGYTF
13 TRBJ1-2 . . TRBV5-1 TGCGCCAGCAGCCCGGACACGAACTATGGCTACACCTTC CASSPDTNYGYTF
13 TRBJ1-1 . . TRBV12-3/TRBV12-4 TGTGCCAGCAGTAGGGGAGGCGGCACTGAAGCTTTCTTT CASSRGGGTEAFF
17 TRBJ1-6 . TRBD1 TRBV9 TGTGCCAGCAGCGTAGTCACTCGGGCAGGGGGCCTTTCACCCCTCCACTTT CASSVVTRAGGLSPLHF
14 TRBJ1-2 once . TRBV24-1 TGTGCCACCAGTGATCCAACGGAGGGGCATGGCTACACCTTC CATSDPTEGHGYTF
13 TRBJ2-7 . . TRBV19 TGTGCCAGTAGTATTGGACAGATGGGCGAGCAGTACTTC CASSIGQMGEQYF
17 TRBJ2-3 . TRBD2 TRBV24-1 TGTGCCACCAGTGACCGTGCTAGCGGGAGGGGAGCAGATACGCAGTATTTT CATSDRASGRGADTQYF
14 TRBJ1-2 . TRBD1 TRBV5-4 TGTGCCAGCAGCTCGCAGGGGACAGACTATGGCTACACCTTC CASSSQGTDYGYTF
15 TRBJ2-5 . TRBD1 TRBV5-1 TGCGCCAGCAGCTTGACAGGGGGCGCGGGAGAGACCCAGTACTTC CASSLTGGAGETQYF
17 TRBJ1-1 . TRBD1 TRBV30 TGTGCCTGGAGTCCAAGGACAGGGGTAGGGAGGAACACTGAAGCTTTCTTT CAWSPRTGVGRNTEAFF
15 TRBJ2-1 . TRBD1 TRBV27 TGTGCCAGCAGCTTAGACAGGGGGACCTACAATGAGCAGTTCTTC CASSLDRGTYNEQFF
13 TRBJ1-2 . TRBD1 TRBV10-1 TGCGCCAGCAGTTGGGACAGGAGCTATGGCTACACCTTC CASSWDRSYGYTF
12 TRBJ1-2 . TRBD1 TRBV2 TGTGCCAGCAGGGGGACAGGGCGAGGCTACACCTTC CASRGTGRGYTF
15 TRBJ2-1 . TRBD2 TRBV2 TGTGCCAGCAGTGAAGGGCTAGCGGAATACAATGAGCAGTTCTTC CASSEGLAEYNEQFF
14 TRBJ2-2 . . TRBV5-4 TGTGCCAGTCACGTCAGGGGGGAAACCGGGGAGCTGTTTTTT CASHVRGETGELFF
14 TRBJ1-4 . . TRBV27 TGTGCCAGCAGTTGGACACAGAATAATGAAAAACTGTTTTTT CASSWTQNNEKLFF
15 TRBJ1-1 . TRBD1 TRBV25-1 TGTGCCAGCAGTGAAGGGACAGGCCTGAACACTGAAGCTTTCTTT CASSEGTGLNTEAFF
15 TRBJ1-6 . TRBD1 TRBV3-1/TRBV3-2 TGTGCCAGCAGCCATAGGACGGGTCAGGGGGCACCCCTCCACTTT CASSHRTGQGAPLHF
16 TRBJ2-1 . TRBD1 TRBV6-4 TGTGCCAGCAGTGACAAACCGGGACAGGTCCTCAATGAGCAGTTCTTC CASSDKPGQVLNEQFF
13 TRBJ2-1 . TRBD2 TRBV9 TGTGCCAGCAGCGGCGGGAGGGGAGATGAGCAGTTCTTC CASSGGRGDEQFF
14 TRBJ2-5 . . TRBV28 TGTGCCAGCAGTCAGGGTGGGTCCCAAGAGACCCAGTACTTC CASSQGGSQETQYF
14 TRBJ2-1 once . TRBV11-3 TGTGCCAGCAGCCAACTAGGGGGACCGTGGGAGCAGTTCTTC CASSQLGGPWEQFF
13 TRBJ2-7 few . TRBV7-8 TGTGCCAGCAGCAAAACACGATCCTACGAGCAGTACTTC CASSKTRSYEQYF
15 TRBJ1-1 . . TRBV19 TGTGCCAGTAGTTTCCAGGGTCAGGTATTGACTGAAGCTTTCTTT CASSFQGQVLTEAFF
14 TRBJ2-3 . TRBD1 TRBV10-3 TGTGCCATCAAGGTGGACAGGGAAAGCGATACGCAGTATTTT CAIKVDRESDTQYF
16 TRBJ1-2 few TRBD1 TRBV4-1 TGCGCCAGCAGCCAAGGCAGGGGGTATAATAACTATGGCTACACCTTC CASSQGRGYNNYGYTF
18 TRBJ2-1 . TRBD2 TRBV3-1/TRBV3-2 TGTGCCAGCAGCCAAGGGACTAGCGGCGGGAGGATCCGGAATGAGCAGTTCTTC CASSQGTSGGRIRNEQFF
14 TRBJ2-1 . . TRBV5-1 TGCGCCAGCAGTGGGAGTGGCTCCTACAATGAGCAGTTCTTC CASSGSGSYNEQFF
16 TRBJ2-7 . . TRBV7-9 TGTGCCAGCAGCTTAAGGGAGACCAAGAACTCCTACGAGCAGTACTTC CASSLRETKNSYEQYF
17 TRBJ2-3 . TRBD2 TRBV27 TGTGCCAGCAGTCCAAGGGGACTAGGAGGTGCCACAGATACGCAGTATTTT CASSPRGLGGATDTQYF
13 TRBJ1-1 . . TRBV9 TGTGCCAGCAGCGCCCCAGGGAACCCTGAAGCTTTCTTT CASSAPGNPEAFF
15 TRBJ2-7 . TRBD2 TRBV7-6 TGTGCCAGCAGCCAACAGGTAGCGGGAGGGGGTCAGCAGTACTTC CASSQQVAGGGQQYF
16 TRBJ2-5 . TRBD2 TRBV18 TGTGCCAGCTCACCAGGACTAGCGGGAGTCCAAGAGACCCAGTACTTC CASSPGLAGVQETQYF
12 TRBJ2-5 few . TRBV5-1 TGCGCCAGCCGGGAATTCGAAGGGACCCAGTACTTC CASREFEGTQYF
14 TRBJ2-7 . TRBD1 TRBV10-2 TGCGCCAGCAGCGGACAGGGGGCCTTCAACGAGCAGTACTTC CASSGQGAFNEQYF
15 TRBJ1-5 . TRBD1 TRBV28 TGTGCCAGCAGCTCGGGACAGGGCAACAATCAGCCCCAGCATTTT CASSSGQGNNQPQHF